Listed here is a single T cell receptor (beta chain). Profiled with immunoSEQ multiplex PCR; TCRdb holds only in-frame clones, not every one. The sample includes more than 75,000 clones, about nine tenths seen only once; the top ten take roughly 7.5%. The sample originates from a study of T cell responses to AZD1222 COVID-19 vaccine. This receptor was identified in an adult in good health. This specimen consisted of peripheral blood, obtained on day 0 of AZD1222 vaccination.

This chain's CDR3 is CASRLGGRPQHF. In DNA form, the CDR3 reads TGTGCCAGTAGGCTTGGGGGGAGACCCCAGCATTTT. V is TRBV19 and J is TRBJ1-5, with a possible D match to TRBD1 (5 bases). Trimming stripped 6 bases from V and 10 bases from J, with 13 bases between. Germline assignment: CDR1 LNHDA and CDR2 SQIVND (reference sequence). The CDR3 is made up of 12 amino acids.